This T cell receptor (beta chain) is from a study of control samples from healthy donors and cancer patients. This table comes from immunoSEQ multiplex PCR, and its TCRdb copy is limited to in-frame clones, with some not included. Here the sample spans under 200,000 clones, just over 85% being singletons. This CDR3 has 16 amino acids. Trimming took 0 bases from V and 4 from J; bases not matched to a gene: 1. CDR1 is LGHDT and CDR2 is YNNKEL in the germline V gene (reference sequence). Sequencing was done on a sample of blood. The receptor's source is a woman in her twenties or thirties in good health. The chain joins TRBV3-1 (or the pseudogene TRBV3-2) to TRBJ1-6; 9 bases align to TRBD1. The CDR3: CASSQDGTGYNSPLHF. The CDR3 coding sequence is TGTGCCAGCAGCCAAGATGGGACAGGGTATAATTCACCCCTCCACTTT.